One and the same sample provided the 5 T cell receptor beta chains below, sequenced in a study of blood T cell repertoires in COVID-19. TCRdb's table, derived via immunoSEQ multiplex PCR, lists solely in-frame clones and lacks some. Among 210,000 or so clones listed, approximately 86% were seen once. The sample taken for sequencing was peripheral blood. These receptors were collected from a woman aged 25 to 39 with COVID-19, enrolled during active disease.

The J gene is TRBJ1-5, the V gene TRBV6-1; 7 bases match TRBD1. The CDR3 length is 16 residues. CDR1 MNHNS and CDR2 SASEGT come from the germline V gene. Trimming removed 3 bases from V and 0 bases from J; junction bases left unmatched: 5. The CDR3 DNA reads as TGTGCCAGCAGTGAGGGGACAGTTTATAGCAATCAGCCCCAGCATTTT. Translated: CASSEGTVYSNQPQHF.

The J gene is TRBJ2-3, the V gene TRBV12-3 or TRBV12-4, with a possible D match to TRBD1 (5 bases). The V end lost 7 bases, the J end lost 4 bases, and 12 bases lay between the germline ends. The CDR3 has 13 residues. CDR3 protein: CASNPRVSDTQYF. The CDR3 coding sequence is TGTGCCAGCAACCCCAGGGTTTCAGATACGCAGTATTTT.

The V gene is TRBV7-6, the J gene TRBJ2-6; TRBD1 agrees at 12 bases. Unmatched junction bases numbered 6, after V lost 6 bases and J lost 0 bases. CDR3 size: 18 residues. In germline, CDR1 is SGHVS, CDR2 FNYEAQ. CDR3 in DNA: TGTGCCAGCAGGAAGGGGACAGGGGGCTTCTCTGGGGCCAACGTCCTGACTTTC. Its translation is CASRKGTGGFSGANVLTF.

The CDR3 DNA follows: TGCAGCGTGCCAGGGGTATTATGGGAGACCCAGTACTTC. Translated, it gives CSVPGVLWETQYF. The chain joins TRBV29-1 to TRBJ2-5; D may be TRBD1 (6 bases). From germline, CDR1 is SQVTM and CDR2 ANQGSEA. This CDR3 has 13 residues. The germline V and J ends were trimmed by 6 bases and 5 bases, with 16 bases remaining between them.

The chain links TRBV7-9 to TRBJ2-7; TRBD2 matches at 7 bases. V dropped 0 bases and J dropped 6; count of bases not matched to a gene: 2. Germline-derived CDR1 and CDR2 are SEHNR and FQNEAQ (reference sequence). There are 13 residues in the CDR3. The CDR3 is CASSLAGRAEQYF. In DNA, the CDR3 is TGTGCCAGCAGCTTAGCGGGGAGGGCCGAGCAGTACTTC. The whole variable domain, remainder taken from reference TRBV7-9 and TRBJ2-7, is DTGVSQNPRHKITKRGQNVTFRCDPISEHNRLYWYRQTLGQGPEFLTYFQNEAQLEKSRLLSDRFSAERPKGSFSTLEIQRTEQGDSAMYLCASSLAGRAEQYFGPGTRLTVT.